The clone carrying this TCR beta chain was recorded many times. The CDR3 sequence is 16 residues long. Between the trimmed V and J ends, which lost 0 bases and 6 bases, there was a span of 16 bases. CDR1 SGHRS and CDR2 YFSETQ come from the germline V gene. TCRdb re-analysed the multiplex PCR reads in MiXCR, keeping a single row per CDR3 protein. This table has around 110,000 distinct CDR3 sequences, more than 25% appearing once. The data stem from a study of breast tumors, draining lymph nodes, adjacent tissues. Axillary draining lymph nodes of breast cancer patients supplied the node samples. Material for sequencing was axillary lymph node tissue. The rearrangement links TRBV5-1 to TRBJ2-1; the D gene is possibly TRBD1 (6 bases). The sequence came from a female donor with breast cancer. Some clones in this sample may be carry-over from other donors' samples. CDR3 sequence reads: CASSLAEQGPTNEQFF. As DNA, the CDR3 is TGCGCCAGCAGCTTGGCCGAGCAGGGGCCTACCAATGAGCAGTTCTTC.